Following are 13 T cell receptor beta chains from one sample sequenced in a study of T cells in Graves' hyperthyroidism and ophthalmopathy. Template material for amplifying TCR beta CDR3 regions consisted of RNA transcripts. HTBI primers were employed in a first-round RT-PCR of the TCR CDR3. MiXCR was run by TCRdb on the multiplex PCR reads, yielding one entry per CDR3 protein. The sample includes some 440,000 distinct CDR3 sequences, 15% to 19% of them seen just once. The sample was blood. The receptors come from a woman aged 18-29 years with Graves' hyperthyroidism.

The V call is TRBV6-2 or TRBV6-3, the J call TRBJ2-7; 9 nucleotides align to TRBD1. Germline V gene data show CDR1 as MNHEY and CDR2 as SVGEGT. The CDR3 sequence is 12 residues long. The V segment lost 10 bases and the J segment 3 bases; nucleotides outside the gene matches: 4. This CDR3 is CATTGQGYEQYF. CDR3 bases: TGTGCCACCACGGGACAGGGCTACGAGCAGTACTTC.

This clonotype came up many times. This sequence joins TRBV28 and TRBJ2-3; D assignment may be TRBD1 or TRBD2 (6 bases each). V was pared by 6 bases and J by 7 bases, with 20 bases between. The CDR3 loop spans 15 amino acids. Per the germline V gene, CDR1 is MDHEN and CDR2 is SYDVKM. The CDR3 region is CASRKRGHGLNTQYF. The CDR3 region has the DNA TGTGCCAGCAGGAAACGGGGGCACGGCTTGAATACGCAGTATTTT.

This clonotype was detected ten times or more. The rearrangement uses TRBV11-2 and TRBJ2-4; D gene uncertain. Germline V gene sequence: CDR1 SGHAT, CDR2 FQNNGV. The CDR3 sequence is 15 residues long. Trimming took off 5 bases at V and 2 bases at J, with 13 bases between the two ends. The CDR3 region is CASSLLSSTKNIQYF. DNA of the CDR3: TGTGCCAGCAGCCTACTGAGTTCTACCAAAAACATTCAGTACTTC.

There are a few counts of this clonotype. V gene TRBV6-2 or TRBV6-3 combines with J gene TRBJ2-7; D uncertain. Germline assignment: CDR1 MNHEY and CDR2 SVGEGT. Trimming pared 0 bases from V and 2 bases from J, leaving 8 bases between. This CDR3 region has 14 residues. The CDR3 loop reads CASSYSIIPYEQYF. Here the CDR3 DNA reads TGTGCCAGCAGTTACTCGATCATCCCCTACGAGCAGTACTTC.

This clonotype was counted ten times or more. This chain uses TRBV10-1 with TRBJ1-1, with TRBD1 as a possible D gene (6 bases). This CDR3 is built from 16 residues. Deletions cut 2 bases from V and 3 bases from J, with 16 bases between. Germline V gene sequence: CDR1 WNHNN, CDR2 SYGVQD (reference sequence). CDR3 amino acids: CASSEIRQPGDTEAFF. The CDR3 bases are TGCGCCAGCAGTGAGATCCGACAACCAGGGGACACTGAAGCTTTCTTT.

The chain recombines TRBV7-2 with TRBJ1-2; D is unresolved. Germline values: CDR1 SGHTA, CDR2 FQGNSA. CDR3 size: 13 residues. Between the trimmed V and J ends, which lost 5 bases and 2 bases, there was a span of 9 bases. The DNA of the CDR3 is TGTGCCAGCAGCCCAGATCAAAACTATGGCTACACCTTC. Translated: CASSPDQNYGYTF.

This clonotype was recorded many times. This chain uses TRBV7-9 with TRBJ1-5; 7 bases agree with TRBD1. With V trimmed by 4 bases and J by 0 bases, 15 bases remained unmatched. The CDR3 loop spans 19 amino acids. Germline V gene lookup returns CDR1 SEHNR and CDR2 FQNEAQ (reference sequence). The CDR3 DNA follows: TGTGCCAGCAGCTATTCTCCTGGACAGGTCGGGAATAGCAATCAGCCCCAGCATTTT. Translation gives CASSYSPGQVGNSNQPQHF.

This clonotype has a count of ten or more. The chain carries TRBV20-1 and TRBJ2-7; 11 bases are shared with TRBD2. V lost 5 bases and J lost 2; bases outside the gene matches: 5. The germline V gene has CDR1 DFQATT and CDR2 SNEGSKA (reference sequence). The CDR3 runs to 14 residues. DNA for the CDR3: TGCAGTGCTGGGACTAGCGGAACCACCTACGAGCAGTACTTC. Its protein product is CSAGTSGTTYEQYF.

This clonotype was counted ten times or more. A junction boundary mismatches the germline segment, possibly from a read error. The chain links TRBV7-8 to TRBJ1-1, with D possibly TRBD1 on 5 matching bases. The CDR3 is 18 amino acids. Germline V gene sequence: CDR1 SGHVS, CDR2 FQNEAQ. The CDR3 DNA follows: TGTGCCAGCAGCTCCGTACGCTTGCTAGGGGCCGAAGGCACTGAAGTTTTCTTT. It translates to CASSSVRLLGAEGTEVFF.

This clonotype was counted at least ten times. The V gene is TRBV15, the J gene TRBJ2-3, with 8 nucleotides matching TRBD2. CDR1 is LNHNV, CDR2 YYDKDF, per germline (reference sequence). V shed 0 bases, J shed 2 bases, and the junction held 7 bases outside the gene matches. CDR3 size: 17 residues. CDR3 sequence (DNA): TGTGCCACCAGCAGAGATCGGAGTAGCGGGAACACAGATACGCAGTATTTT. Protein sequence: CATSRDRSSGNTDTQYF.

This clonotype was recorded many times. This chain links TRBV7-2 with TRBJ2-3, with 7 bases fitting TRBD2. Trimming cost V 0 bases and J 7 bases; bases outside gene matches: 4. The length of the CDR3 is 14 residues. Germline CDR1 SGHTA, CDR2 FQGNSA. The CDR3 is CASSLAGGSYTQYF. The CDR3 DNA is TGTGCCAGCAGCTTAGCGGGGGGGTCTTATACGCAGTATTTT.

In its sample, this clonotype was seen many times. V and J are TRBV6-1 and TRBJ2-7, with 8 bases aligning to TRBD1. Germline CDR1 and CDR2: MNHNS and SASEGT. Trimming cost V 7 bases and J 5 bases; bases outside gene matches: 13. This CDR3 comprises 15 residues. CDR3 sequence: CASTLGTGGYNEQYF. The CDR3 nucleotides are TGTGCCAGCACTCTGGGAACAGGGGGTTACAACGAGCAGTACTTC.

This clonotype was picked up a small number of times. This chain connects TRBV20-1 to TRBJ1-4; D uncertain. Germline values: CDR1 DFQATT, CDR2 SNEGSKA (reference sequence). The CDR3 extends over 12 amino acids. Between the trimmed V and J ends, which lost 8 bases and 0 bases, there was a span of 7 bases. In nucleotides, the CDR3 is TGCAGTCCGAAAGCAACTAATGAAAAACTGTTTTTT. Its translation: CSPKATNEKLFF.